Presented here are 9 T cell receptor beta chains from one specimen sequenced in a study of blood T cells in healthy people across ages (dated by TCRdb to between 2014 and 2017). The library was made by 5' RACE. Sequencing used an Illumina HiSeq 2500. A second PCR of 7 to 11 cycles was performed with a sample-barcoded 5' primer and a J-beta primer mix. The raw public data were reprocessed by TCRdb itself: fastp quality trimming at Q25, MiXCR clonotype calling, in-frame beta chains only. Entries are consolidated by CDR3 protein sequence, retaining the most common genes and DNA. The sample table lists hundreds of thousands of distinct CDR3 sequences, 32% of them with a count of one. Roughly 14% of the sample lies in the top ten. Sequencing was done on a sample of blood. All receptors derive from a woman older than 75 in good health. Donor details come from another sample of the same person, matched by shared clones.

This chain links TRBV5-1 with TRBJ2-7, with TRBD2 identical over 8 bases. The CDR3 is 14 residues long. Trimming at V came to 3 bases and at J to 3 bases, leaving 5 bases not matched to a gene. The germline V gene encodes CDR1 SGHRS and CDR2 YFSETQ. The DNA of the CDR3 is TGCGCCAGCAGCTCGGCGGGAGGCTACTACGAGCAGTACTTC. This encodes CASSSAGGYYEQYF.

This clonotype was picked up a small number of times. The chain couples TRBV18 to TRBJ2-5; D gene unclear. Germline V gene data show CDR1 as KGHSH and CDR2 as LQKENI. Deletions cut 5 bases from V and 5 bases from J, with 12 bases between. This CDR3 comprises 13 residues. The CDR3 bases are TGTGCCAGCTCATGCACCGGCCGGGAGACCCAGTACTTC. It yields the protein CASSCTGRETQYF. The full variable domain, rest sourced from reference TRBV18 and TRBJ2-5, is NAGVMQNPRHLVRRRGQEARLRCSPMKGHSHVYWYRQLPEEGLKFMVYLQKENIIDESGMPKERFSAEFPKEGPSILRIQQVVRGDSAAYFCASSCTGRETQYFGPGTRLLVL.

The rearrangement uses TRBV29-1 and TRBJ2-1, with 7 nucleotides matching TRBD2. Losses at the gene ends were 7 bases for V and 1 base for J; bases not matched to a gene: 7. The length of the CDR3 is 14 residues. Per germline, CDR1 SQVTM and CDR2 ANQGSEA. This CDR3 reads CSAPRDYSYNEQFF. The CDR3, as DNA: TGCAGCGCCCCCCGGGACTATTCCTACAATGAGCAGTTCTTC.

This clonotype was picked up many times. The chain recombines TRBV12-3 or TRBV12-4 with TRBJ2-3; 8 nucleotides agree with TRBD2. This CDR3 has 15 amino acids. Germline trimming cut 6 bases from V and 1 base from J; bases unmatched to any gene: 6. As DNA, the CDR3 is TGTGCCAGCAGCTTCGGGGGGGGCGGCACAGATACGCAGTATTTT. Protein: CASSFGGGGTDTQYF.

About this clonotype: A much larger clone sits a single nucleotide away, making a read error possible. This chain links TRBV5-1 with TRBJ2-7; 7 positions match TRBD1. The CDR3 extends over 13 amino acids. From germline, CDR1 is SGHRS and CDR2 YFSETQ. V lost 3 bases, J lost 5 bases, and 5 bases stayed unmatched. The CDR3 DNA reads TGCGCCAGCAGCTCATACAGGGGAAACGAGCAGTACTTC. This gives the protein CASSSYRGNEQYF.

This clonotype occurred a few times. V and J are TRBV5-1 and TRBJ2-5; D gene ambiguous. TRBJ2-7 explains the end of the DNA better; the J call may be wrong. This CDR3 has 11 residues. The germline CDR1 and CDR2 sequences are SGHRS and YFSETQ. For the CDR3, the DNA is TGCGCCAGCAACGACTCCTACGAGCAGTACTTC. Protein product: CASNDSYEQYF.

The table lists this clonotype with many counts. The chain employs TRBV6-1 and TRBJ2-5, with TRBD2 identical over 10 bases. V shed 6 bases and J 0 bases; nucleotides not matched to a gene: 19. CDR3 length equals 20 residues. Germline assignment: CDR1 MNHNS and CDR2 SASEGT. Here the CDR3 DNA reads TGTGCCAGCAGCGAGACGATGATGGCTAGCGGGGGTTTGTACCAAGAGACCCAGTACTTC. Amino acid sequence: CASSETMMASGGLYQETQYF.

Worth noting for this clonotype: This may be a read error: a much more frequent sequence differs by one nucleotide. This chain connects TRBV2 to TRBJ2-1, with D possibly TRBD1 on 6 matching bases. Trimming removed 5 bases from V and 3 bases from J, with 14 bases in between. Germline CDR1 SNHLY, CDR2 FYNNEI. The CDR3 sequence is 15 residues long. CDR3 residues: CASSQGSVDYNEQFF. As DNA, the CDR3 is TGTGCCAGCAGTCAGGGGTCGGTGGACTACAATGAGCAGTTCTTC.

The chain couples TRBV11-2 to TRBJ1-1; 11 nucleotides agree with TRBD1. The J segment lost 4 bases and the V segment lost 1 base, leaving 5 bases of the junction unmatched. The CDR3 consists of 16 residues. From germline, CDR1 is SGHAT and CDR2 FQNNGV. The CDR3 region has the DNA TGTGCCAGCAGCTTAGCGGGGACAGGGGGGGGCACTGAAGCTTTCTTT. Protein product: CASSLAGTGGGTEAFF. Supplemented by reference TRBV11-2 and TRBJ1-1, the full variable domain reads EAGVAQSPRYKIIEKRQSVAFWCNPISGHATLYWYQQILGQGPKLLIQFQNNGVVDDSQLPKDRFSAERLKGVDSTLKIQPAKLEDSAVYLCASSLAGTGGGTEAFFGQGTRLTVV.